This T cell receptor beta chain was sequenced during a study of T cell changes during pregnancy in multiple sclerosis (dated by TCRdb to the late 2010s). With respect to the entire study: Changes in the T cell repertoire over the course of pregnancy were examined in this study in women with multiple sclerosis.

Receptor libraries were prepared by the immunoSEQ multiplex PCR assay. TCRdb provides this immuneACCESS table in a form limited to in-frame rearrangements. Some clones are lacking; in checked studies, under half of them reflect an unresolved V gene, and why the rest are absent is not known. In all, the sample holds about 120,000 clones, and about 94% of those were seen once. The ten largest account for 6.2% of the sample. Measured from the cysteine to the phenylalanine, the CDR3 is 13 residues long. Kept here is only the CDR3 DNA, which spans 39 bases and is read in frame from base 1. Taken from the germline V gene, the CDR1 and CDR2 loops are SGHRS and YFSETQ. Deletion took 5 bases off V and 10 bases off J, with a span of 16 bases between the germline ends. Of note for this clone: The specificity of this receptor is unknown. The input lacks base qualities; no much larger clone sits a single base away.

The sequence joins TRBV5-1 to TRBJ2-1, with no confidently assigned D gene. The input for sequencing was peripheral blood, taken before pregnancy. This receptor was taken from a female donor with multiple sclerosis, enrolled in a pregnancy study. For the CDR3, the sequence is CASRPQGDGEQFF. Here is the DNA: TGCGCCAGCAGGCCTCAAGGAGATGGGGAGCAGTTCTTC.